Listed below are T cell receptor beta chains from one sample, sequenced in a study of identifying expanded T cells in peripheral blood. The repertoire was sequenced with immunoSEQ multiplex PCR; TCRdb's copy has only in-frame clones and lacks some. The table has 110,000 or so clones, about 87% seen once. The specimen sequenced was blood. These receptors came from a person between 18 and 75 years old in good health. Each CDR3 is given with its conserved first and last residue. The D gene is left open where the match is weak. Clone size is not always given. Where it is, it says once, few, many or a class for expanded clones.

TRBJ1-4,NA,TRBV5-4,NA,TGTGCCAGCAGCACAAAGACGGGAGATGAAAAACTGTTTTTT,CASSTKTGDEKLFF
TRBJ1-5,NA,TRBV19,NA,TGTGCCAGTAGTGGACTAGTCATTAGCAATCAGCCCCAGCATTTT,CASSGLVISNQPQHF
TRBJ2-7,NA,TRBV11-2,NA,TGTGCCAGCAGCTTAGATGAGCCGTGGAACGAGCAGTACTTC,CASSLDEPWNEQYF
TRBJ2-3,NA,TRBV6-5,NA,TGTGCCAGCAGTTCGTCACTTAGCACAGATACGCAGTATTTT,CASSSSLSTDTQYF
TRBJ1-6,NA,TRBV6-5,NA,TGTGCCAGCAGTTACTCGGTGGGTTCACCCCTCCACTTT,CASSYSVGSPLHF
TRBJ1-4,NA,TRBV10-3,NA,TGTGCCATCAGTGAGTCGGACCGCGGGGGCGGAGGAAAACTGTTTTTT,CAISESDRGGGGKLFF
TRBJ2-5,NA,TRBV7-7,NA,TGTGCCAGCAGCCTTGGACAAGAAGAGACCCAGTACTTC,CASSLGQEETQYF
TRBJ2-3,TRBD2,TRBV19,NA,TGTGCCAGTAGTATAGGGGGGGGACTCACAGATACGCAGTATTTT,CASSIGGGLTDTQYF
TRBJ1-6,TRBD1,TRBV7-2,few,TGTGCCAGCACCCCGACAGGGCCCAATTCACCCCTCCACTTT,CASTPTGPNSPLHF
TRBJ2-6,NA,TRBV18,NA,TGTGCCAGCTCACCACCGGGAGTGGGGGGCTATGGGGCCAACGTCCTGACTTTC,CASSPPGVGGYGANVLTF
TRBJ2-7,NA,TRBV5-1,few,TGCGCCAGCAGCTTGGTGGGGGGCTCCTACGAGCAGTACTTC,CASSLVGGSYEQYF
TRBJ2-3,NA,TRBV18,NA,TGTGCCAGCTCACCCCAGACGTACGGCCTTCGCACAGATACGCAGTATTTT,CASSPQTYGLRTDTQYF
TRBJ1-1,NA,TRBV7-9,NA,TGTGCCAGCAGCTTAGGGGGACCCCTGAACACTGAAGCTTTCTTT,CASSLGGPLNTEAFF
TRBJ1-6,TRBD1,TRBV9,NA,TGTGCCAGCAGCGCAACCCTACGGGACAGCCTCCAAAGTTCACCCCTCCACTTT,CASSATLRDSLQSSPLHF
TRBJ1-5,TRBD1,TRBV9,NA,TGTGCCAGCAGCCTCGGACAGGGTTTGGGCAATCAGCCCCAGCATTTT,CASSLGQGLGNQPQHF
TRBJ2-1,TRBD2,TRBV18,NA,TGTGCCAGCTCACTGGGGACTAGCGGGAATGAGCAGTTCTTC,CASSLGTSGNEQFF
TRBJ1-2,TRBD1,TRBV15,NA,TGTGCCACCAGCGGTGGACAGGGGGCGTCAGGCTACACCTTC,CATSGGQGASGYTF
TRBJ2-7,NA,TRBV30,NA,TGTGCCTGGAGTGTTAGCTCCTACGAGCAGTACTTC,CAWSVSSYEQYF
TRBJ2-5,TRBD1,TRBV15,NA,TGTGCCACCAGCCGCTATATTGGGGGACAGGACCAAGAGACCCAGTACTTC,CATSRYIGGQDQETQYF
TRBJ1-2,TRBD1,TRBV25-1,once,TGTGCCACCACCCAGGGGGCCTATGGCTACACCTTC,CATTQGAYGYTF
TRBJ2-1,NA,TRBV11-3,NA,TGTGCCAGCAGCTTCAGCGGCTCCTACAATGAGCAGTTCTTC,CASSFSGSYNEQFF
TRBJ2-2,TRBD2,TRBV19,NA,TGTGCCAGTAGAACCGGGACTAGCATCGGGGAGCTGTTTTTT,CASRTGTSIGELFF
TRBJ1-3,NA,TRBV7-2,once,TGTGCCAGCAGCGGGACCGGGGGTGACACCATATATTTT,CASSGTGGDTIYF
TRBJ2-5,TRBD2,TRBV7-9,NA,TGTGCCAGCAGCTCACCGGGACTAGCGGGAGGCCCGCCGTACTTC,CASSSPGLAGGPPYF
TRBJ2-7,TRBD2,TRBV4-1,medium-sized,TGCGCCAGCAGCCATCCGGGACTAGCGGGAGGGCCTCGGTCCTACGAGCAGTACTTC,CASSHPGLAGGPRSYEQYF
TRBJ2-7,NA,TRBV5-1,NA,TGCGCCAGCAGCTTGTCGGTTCCTGATTACGAGCAGTACTTC,CASSLSVPDYEQYF
TRBJ2-5,NA,TRBV7-3,NA,TGTGCCAGCAGCTTAACGTGGCAAGAGACCCAGTACTTC,CASSLTWQETQYF
TRBJ1-5,NA,TRBV6-1,NA,TGTGCCAGCAGTGAAAGTTCAGGAGGGAGAAAGGATCAGCCCCAGCATTTT,CASSESSGGRKDQPQHF
TRBJ2-1,TRBD1,TRBV7-3,NA,TGTGCCAGCAGCTCAAGCGGGACAGGGGGCCATGAGCAGTTCTTC,CASSSSGTGGHEQFF
TRBJ2-7,TRBD2,TRBV29-1,NA,TGCAGCGCCCGGACTAGCGGGAGTTACGAGCAGTACTTC,CSARTSGSYEQYF
TRBJ2-7,TRBD1,TRBV13,NA,TGTGCCAGCAGTCAATCATGGGGGGACAGGGGCGCCTACGAGCAGTACTTC,CASSQSWGDRGAYEQYF
TRBJ2-4,TRBD2,TRBV7-8,NA,TGTGCCAGCAGCTTAGTGGGACTAGAGAAAATCGTTCAGTACTTC,CASSLVGLEKIVQYF
TRBJ1-2,NA,TRBV7-6,NA,TGTGCCAGCAGCTCCTCGGGGACATGGTATGGCTACACCTTC,CASSSSGTWYGYTF
TRBJ1-1,TRBD1,TRBV30,NA,TGTGCCTGGTCAGGGGGCTTCTACACTGAAGCTTTCTTT,CAWSGGFYTEAFF
TRBJ2-7,NA,TRBV19,NA,TGTGCCAGTAGTATAGAGGCAGGGTGGCGGTACGAGCAGTACTTC,CASSIEAGWRYEQYF
TRBJ1-1,NA,TRBV6-6,NA,TGTGCCAGCAGTTACGACACTGAAGCTTTCTTT,CASSYDTEAFF
TRBJ1-5,NA,TRBV1,few,TGCACCAGCAGCCTTGGCAATCAGCCCCAGCATTTT,CTSSLGNQPQHF
TRBJ2-5,TRBD1,TRBV5-4,once,TGTGCCAGCAGCCCCCGGGACAGGGGTCCCAAAGAGACCCAGTACTTC,CASSPRDRGPKETQYF
TRBJ2-7,TRBD1,TRBV6-6,NA,TGTGCCAGCAGTCGGGGACAGGAGCAGTACTTC,CASSRGQEQYF
TRBJ2-2,NA,TRBV30,few,TGTGCCTGGGGTCAGACCCTTCCTCCTGGGGAGCTGTTTTTT,CAWGQTLPPGELFF
TRBJ2-1,TRBD2,TRBV29-1,few,TGCAGCGTTGAGGGGACTAGCTACAATGAGCAGTTCTTC,CSVEGTSYNEQFF